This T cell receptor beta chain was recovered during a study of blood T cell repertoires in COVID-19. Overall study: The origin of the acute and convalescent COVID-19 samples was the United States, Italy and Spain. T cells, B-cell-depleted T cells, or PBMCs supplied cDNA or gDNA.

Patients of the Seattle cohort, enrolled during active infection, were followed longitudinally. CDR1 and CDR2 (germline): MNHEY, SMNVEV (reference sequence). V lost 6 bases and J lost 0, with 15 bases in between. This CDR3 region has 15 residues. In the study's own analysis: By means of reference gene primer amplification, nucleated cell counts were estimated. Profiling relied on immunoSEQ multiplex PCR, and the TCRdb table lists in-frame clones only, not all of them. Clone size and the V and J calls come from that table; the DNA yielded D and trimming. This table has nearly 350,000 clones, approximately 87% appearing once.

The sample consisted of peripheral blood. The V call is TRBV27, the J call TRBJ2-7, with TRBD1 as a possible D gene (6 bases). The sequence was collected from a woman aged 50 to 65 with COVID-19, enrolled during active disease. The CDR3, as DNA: TGTGCCAGCAGCCGTCGGGACACAACCTCCTACGAGCAGTACTTC. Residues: CASSRRDTTSYEQYF.